This passage covers 5 T cell receptor beta chains from one sample sequenced in a study of blood T cell repertoires in COVID-19. Only in-frame clones appear in the TCRdb table, and some are missing; sequencing was by immunoSEQ multiplex PCR. Of around 230,000 clones listed, about nine tenths were seen once; the top ten hold approximately 7.9%. Material for sequencing was peripheral blood. The receptors derive from a man between 60 and 75 years old who had recovered from COVID-19.

The chain links TRBV5-1 to TRBJ2-5, with TRBD1 identical over 7 bases. The CDR3 totals 14 residues. J gave up 1 base and V 3 bases, and 3 bases lay outside the gene matches. Germline V lookup: CDR1 SGHRS, CDR2 YFSETQ. In nucleotides, the CDR3 is TGCGCCAGCAGCTCGGGACAGCTCCAAGAGACCCAGTACTTC. The encoded protein is CASSSGQLQETQYF.

The chain has TRBV28 and TRBJ2-1; no definite D call. Between the trimmed V and J ends, which lost 6 bases and 0 bases, there was a span of 9 bases. The CDR3 spans 14 residues. CDR1 is MDHEN and CDR2 is SYDVKM in the germline V gene. The DNA for the CDR3 is TGTGCCAGCAGCCTCCGTAGCTCCTACAATGAGCAGTTCTTC. Its protein is CASSLRSSYNEQFF.

The CDR3 region has the DNA TGTGCCAGCAGTCCCGGACTCCTCTACGAGCAGTACTTC. Residues: CASSPGLLYEQYF. The rearrangement joins TRBV12-3 or TRBV12-4 to TRBJ2-7; D might be TRBD2 (5 bases). CDR3 length: 13 amino acids. Between the trimmed V and J ends, which lost 5 bases and 3 bases, there was a span of 11 bases.

This chain uses TRBV9 with TRBJ2-2; 7 bases agree with TRBD2. The V gene's germline CDR1 is SGDLS and CDR2 YYNGEE. Trimming took 0 bases from V and 7 from J; bases not matched to a gene: 3. This CDR3 contains 14 residues. Written as DNA, the CDR3 is TGTGCCAGCAGCGTAGTTGGGGAGGGCGGGGAGCTGTTTTTT. Protein product: CASSVVGEGGELFF.

The rearrangement joins TRBV5-1 to TRBJ2-7; 10 bases are shared with TRBD1. The CDR3 covers 15 residues. CDR1 is SGHRS, CDR2 YFSETQ, per germline. V shed 0 bases and J 4 bases; nucleotides not matched to a gene: 4. CDR3 DNA sequence: TGCGCCAGCAGCTTGGGGGGGACAGGGGATTACGAGCAGTACGTC. Amino acids: CASSLGGTGDYEQYV.